This entry describes one TCR beta chain. Antigen: not known. The PCR ran on 60 Vbeta and 13 Jbeta primers. TCRdb's table, derived via immunoSEQ multiplex PCR, lists solely in-frame clones and lacks some. The sample contains over 150,000 clones, about 77% of which appear only once. This specimen comes from a study of cytomegalovirus exposure and HLA in healthy donors. Whole-study results and caveats: Later analysis demonstrated an association between a missense DCLRE1C variant and TCR beta V- and J-gene trimming. Equally common other TCR beta chains were less clonally expanded than HLA-associated ones, a later analysis found. About 87% or about 30% of the time was how often most TCR beta V segments were productive, according to an earlier analysis.

Trimming removed 3 bases from V and 6 bases from J; junction bases left unmatched: 11. The CDR3 runs 17 residues. Germline V gene sequence: CDR1 GTSNPN, CDR2 SVGIG (reference sequence). Sequencing was carried out using PBMCs. This sequence was found in a male donor in good health and CMV-seropositive. V gene TRBV30 combines with J gene TRBJ2-3, with 14 bases fitting TRBD2. The CDR3 is CAWSGAGTSGGVDTQYF. CDR3 DNA: TGTGCCTGGAGCGGGGCCGGGACTAGCGGGGGTGTGGATACGCAGTATTTT.